This T cell receptor beta chain was documented in a study of T cell responses to AZD1222 COVID-19 vaccine (dated by TCRdb to the early 2020s). For the wider study: AZD1222 recipients with second doses at about 4 weeks or about 12 weeks were pooled, because spike-specific TCR depth and breadth did not differ between schedules. A total of 233 trial participants underwent TCR sequencing, of whom about 210 had received two doses of AZD1222 and around 25 had received two doses of the MenACWY control vaccine. Trial participants were enrolled into age subgroups of 18-55, 56-69 and 70-plus years, which contained approximately 150, 28 and 58 TCR-sequenced participants, respectively.

The time point label here, explained by the study, means: baseline before first vaccination. The vaccinee samples were drawn from two UK trials, COV001 and COV002, one of which was a single-blind randomized controlled phase 2/3 trial testing AZD1222 (ChAdOx1 nCoV-19) in healthy adults. For TCRbeta chain sequencing, PBMC samples from trial participants were taken at day 0 and at day 28 after the second dose. The CDR3 regions of human TCRbeta chains were subjected to immunosequencing. Processing in the source paper ran as follows. Repertoire TCRs were checked for matches against a reference library of SARS-CoV-2-specific TCRs that had been generated using the MIRA antigen-specificity platform. Breadth was defined as the fraction of unique TCRs that were SARS-CoV-2-associated. Depth was defined as the fraction of total T cells that were SARS-CoV-2-associated. Each spike-specific TCR was assigned to its reactive spike region and to a CD4 or CD8 class using the MIRA data. Log10-transformed breadth and depth values were compared by one-way ANOVA with Sidak's multiple comparisons tests. TCRdb carries this immuneACCESS record with in-frame sequences only. Its versions omit some clonotypes, under half of them owing to an unresolved V gene in the studies checked, with the rest unexplained. From that table come the V and J calls and clone size; the DNA was used to work out D and trimming. The sample data list 100,000 to 150,000 clones, and over 85% of these were observed just once. The ten largest account for 5% to 7% of the sample.

Overall study outcomes, separate from this receptor: Vaccine-associated CD4 TCRs spanned the whole spike protein, with dominant responses in regions 160-218 and 743-854. Most participants were white British and females outnumbered males, and the authors suggested that clonal diversity may have been underestimated. In the small 56-69-year group, the increase in depth fell short of significance, most likely because of low power. Reportedly, close to half of the unique spike-specific TCRs recognized epitopes lying outside the regions that are mutated in the B.1.351 and B.1.1.7 variants. Conclusions about previously exposed vaccinees are limited, since just six AZD1222 recipients were seropositive for SARS-CoV-2 at baseline. Because no samples from the day 14 peak response were available, repertoires could be characterized only after the peak T cell response. Spike-specific TCR breadth and depth rose significantly after two AZD1222 doses compared with day 0 and with MenACWY recipients.

Taken from cysteine to phenylalanine, the CDR3 has 18 residues. The entry retains the CDR3 DNA only, 54 bases that are in frame from base 1. The trim is 4 bases for V and 0 bases for J, with a gap of 17 bases between the germline ends. CDR1 and CDR2, looked up from the germline V gene, are SGHDT and YYEEEE. As regards this clone: The specificity of this receptor is unknown. No clone much larger than this one lies a single base away; base qualities are absent.

The receptor chain draws on TRBV5-6 and TRBJ1-6, with the D segment identity uncertain. Material: peripheral blood, obtained on day 0 of AZD1222 vaccination. The TCR sequence derives from an adult in good health. The DNA sequence is TGTGCCAGCAGCGTAACTGGGAGGGCCAGCTCCTATAATTCACCCCTCCACTTT. Its coded protein is CASSVTGRASSYNSPLHF. With all but the CDR3 taken from the reference TRBV5-6 and TRBJ1-6 genes, the full variable domain is: DAGVTQSPTHLIKTRGQQVTLRCSPKSGHDTVSWYQQALGQGPQFIFQYYEEEERQRGNFPDRFSGHQFPNYSSELNVNALLLGDSALYLCASSVTGRASSYNSPLHFGNGTRLTVT.